Sequencing of this TCR beta chain was carried out in a study of blood T cell repertoires in COVID-19. About the research overall: Acute and convalescent COVID-19 specimens originated in the United States, Italy and Spain.

Method: immunoSEQ multiplex PCR; TCRdb's copy keeps in-frame clones and lacks some. The sample consists of 400,000 to 550,000 clones, around 90% of them appearing once. This CDR3 region has 18 residues. Germline assignment: CDR1 SGHVS and CDR2 FQNEAQ. V lost 1 base and J lost 5; bases outside the gene matches: 12. The material sequenced was PBMCs or T cells enriched from blood (not recorded which). The chain uses TRBV7-8 and TRBJ1-5; 9 bases match TRBD1. The receptor was isolated from a woman aged 18-35 years with acute COVID-19. The CDR3 bases are TGTGCCAGCAGCTTAGGCTCACCCCCGGACAGGGGAGATCAGCCCCAGCATTTT. This gives the protein CASSLGSPPDRGDQPQHF.